A single sample gave rise to the 9 T cell receptor beta chains below, sequenced in a study of T cell responses to AZD1222 COVID-19 vaccine. Using immunoSEQ multiplex PCR, the repertoire was profiled, and TCRdb retains in-frame clones only, with some absent. Here the sample spans about 180,000 clones, just over 85% being singletons. Specimen: peripheral blood, collected 28 days after the second AZD1222 dose. The receptors here all came from an adult who received the AZD1222 COVID-19 vaccine.

This sequence joins TRBV21-1 and TRBJ2-3. TRBV21-1 is deemed a pseudogene. The CDR3 runs 17 residues. The chain's CDR3 is CASSKVGFIVGTDTQYF. The CDR3, as DNA: TGTGCCAGCAGCAAAGTGGGATTCATAGTCGGCACAGATACGCAGTATTTT.

The chain links TRBV6-5 to TRBJ1-2; TRBD1 might be the D (5 bases). The CDR3 totals 16 residues. V was trimmed by 6 bases and J by 6 bases, leaving 23 bases between them. From germline, CDR1 is MNHEY and CDR2 SVGAGI. CDR3 bases: TGTGCCAGCAGGTACGGGCGGGGCCGAGGAGGAGATGGCTACACCTTC. Amino acids: CASRYGRGRGGDGYTF.

The chain combines TRBV30 with TRBJ1-1; TRBD1 matches at 7 bases. This CDR3 is built from 14 residues. V gave up 3 bases and J gave up 0 bases; unmatched junction bases: 4. Germline CDR1 reads GTSNPN; CDR2 reads SVGIG (reference sequence). CDR3 sequence reads: CAWRSGGMNTEAFF. The CDR3 DNA reads TGTGCCTGGAGATCAGGGGGTATGAACACTGAAGCTTTCTTT.

V gene TRBV6-4 combines with J gene TRBJ2-1, with D unclear. There are 15 residues in the CDR3. V was cut by 2 bases and J by 15 bases, with 23 bases left in between. CDR1 and CDR2 from the germline V gene are MRHNA and SNTAGT. The CDR3 DNA reads as TGTGCCAGCAGTGACCCGAAGGTCCTCCGGGTATGTCTGTTCTTC. Translation: CASSDPKVLRVCLFF.

CDR3 nucleotide sequence: TGTGCCAGCAGCTTAGGACTAGTCGCAGATACGCAGTATTTT. This codes for CASSLGLVADTQYF. The chain has TRBV7-9 and TRBJ2-3; weak D call: TRBD2 (6 bases). Germline V CDR1 and CDR2: SEHNR, FQNEAQ (reference sequence). V was clipped by 1 base and J by 4 bases, with 9 bases between them. The CDR3 runs 14 residues.

J is TRBJ1-4 and V is TRBV12-3 or TRBV12-4, with TRBD1 as a possible D gene (5 bases). With 3 bases removed from V and 8 bases from J, the gap between germline ends came to 10 bases. CDR3 length: 13 residues. The CDR3 spells CASSFNGGEKLFF. In DNA form, the CDR3 reads TGTGCCAGCAGTTTTAATGGGGGGGAAAAACTGTTTTTT.

The chain combines TRBV5-5 with TRBJ2-7; 10 bases map to TRBD1. Germline assignment: CDR1 SGHKS and CDR2 YYEKEE (reference sequence). The CDR3 sequence is 16 residues long. V was clipped by 0 bases and J by 2 bases; unmatched bases: 5. The DNA for the CDR3 is TGTGCCAGCAGCTTGGAGGGACAGGGGTCGGCCTACGAGCAGTACTTC. Amino acid sequence: CASSLEGQGSAYEQYF.

The genes are TRBV28 and TRBJ2-5; 9 nucleotides match TRBD1. From germline, CDR1 is MDHEN and CDR2 SYDVKM. Trimming took 6 bases from V and 4 from J; bases not matched to a gene: 9. CDR3 length: 15 amino acids. CDR3 residues: CASRAVGQGIETQYF. DNA for the CDR3: TGTGCCAGCAGAGCCGTGGGACAGGGTATAGAGACCCAGTACTTC.

This chain connects TRBV6-6 to TRBJ1-1; TRBD1 agrees at 7 bases. CDR1 is MNHNY, CDR2 SVGAGI, per germline (reference sequence). Trimming removed 4 bases from V and 8 bases from J; junction bases left unmatched: 4. The CDR3 runs to 12 residues. The CDR3 spells CASSWDRTEAFF. CDR3 DNA: TGTGCCAGCAGTTGGGACAGAACCGAAGCTTTCTTT.